Listed here are 18 T cell receptor beta chains from one sample, sequenced in a study of cytomegalovirus exposure and HLA in healthy donors. PCR primers comprised 60 Vbeta and 13 Jbeta primers. Clones were read by immunoSEQ multiplex PCR, and TCRdb kept only the in-frame ones, dropping some. The sample records about 91,000 clones, roughly 73% being singletons. Sample: PBMCs. These receptors all stem from a male donor in good health and CMV-seropositive.

The chain joins TRBV29-1 to TRBJ2-1; D not resolved. The CDR3 covers 14 residues. Trimming removed 3 bases from V and 0 bases from J, with 9 bases in between. Germline CDR1 SQVTM, CDR2 ANQGSEA. The CDR3 sequence is CSVEGSISYNEQFF. In DNA form, the CDR3 reads TGCAGCGTTGAGGGTAGCATCTCCTACAATGAGCAGTTCTTC.

In this sample, this clone turned up once. The V call is TRBV10-3, the J call TRBJ2-1; a possible D gene is TRBD1 (6 bases). CDR1 is ENHRY, CDR2 SYGVKD, per germline. The CDR3 covers 14 residues. V lost 8 bases to trimming and J lost 9 bases, with 20 bases between them. CDR3 in amino acids: CAIGQGTQSGEQFF. The CDR3 DNA reads as TGTGCCATCGGCCAGGGGACCCAGTCCGGTGAGCAGTTCTTC.

The rearrangement joins TRBV19 to TRBJ2-3, with a possible D match to TRBD1 (7 bases). This CDR3 comprises 16 residues. Germline V CDR1 and CDR2: LNHDA, SQIVND (reference sequence). The V end was cut by 5 bases, the J end by 1 base, with 16 bases between. The CDR3 reads CASSSRGRDGTDTQYF. The DNA for the CDR3 is TGTGCCAGTAGTTCGAGGGGGCGGGATGGCACAGATACGCAGTATTTT.

This sequence joins TRBV13 and TRBJ1-2, with D maybe TRBD1 (5 bases). Per germline, CDR1 PRHDT and CDR2 FYEKMQ (reference sequence). The CDR3 runs 13 residues. Between the trimmed V and J ends, which lost 5 bases and 7 bases, there was a span of 14 bases. The CDR3 sequence: CASSRQGFGGYTF. The DNA for the CDR3 is TGTGCCAGCAGCCGCCAGGGTTTTGGTGGCTACACCTTC.

The V and J genes are TRBV9 and TRBJ2-1; a weak D match, TRBD1 (6 bases). Germline V gives CDR1 SGDLS, CDR2 YYNGEE. V lost 4 bases and J lost 4, with 15 bases in between. This CDR3 comprises 15 residues. CDR3 amino acids: CASSLGTRGYNEQFF. CDR3 in DNA: TGTGCCAGCAGCCTCGGGACAAGAGGTTACAATGAGCAGTTCTTC.

In nucleotides, the CDR3 is TGCGCCAGCAGCTTGGCCGGCTCTGCGGGGCCCCTGAGAAACATTCAGTACTTC. It yields the protein CASSLAGSAGPLRNIQYF. This rearrangement joins TRBV5-1 to TRBJ2-4; tentatively, D is TRBD2 (6 bases). Trimming pared 0 bases from V and 6 bases from J, leaving 22 bases between. CDR3 length equals 18 residues. From germline, CDR1 is SGHRS and CDR2 YFSETQ.

The V gene is TRBV9, the J gene TRBJ2-5; 7 bases line up with TRBD1. The CDR3 consists of 14 residues. The junction had 8 bases not matched to a gene; V was cut back by 4 bases and J by 5 bases. CDR1 SGDLS and CDR2 YYNGEE come from the germline V gene. The CDR3 reads CASSLTGVRETQYF. The CDR3 DNA sequence: TGTGCCAGCAGCCTTACAGGGGTAAGGGAGACCCAGTACTTC.

This chain joins TRBV11-2 and TRBJ2-7; TRBD2 aligns across 14 bases. The V segment lost 5 bases and the J segment 4 bases; nucleotides outside the gene matches: 16. Germline CDR1 and CDR2: SGHAT and FQNNGV. The CDR3 has 19 residues. The CDR3 sequence: CASSPTGTSGRSRTYEQYF. For the CDR3, the DNA is TGTGCCAGCAGCCCCACCGGGACTAGCGGGAGATCACGAACTTACGAGCAGTACTTC. The variable domain in full, with the rest retrieved from reference TRBV11-2 and TRBJ2-7, is EAGVAQSPRYKIIEKRQSVAFWCNPISGHATLYWYQQILGQGPKLLIQFQNNGVVDDSQLPKDRFSAERLKGVDSTLKIQPAKLEDSAVYLCASSPTGTSGRSRTYEQYFGPGTRLTVT.

The sample holds one count of this clone. The chain couples TRBV2 to TRBJ2-5; 9 nucleotides line up with TRBD2. J lost 4 bases, V lost 6 bases, and 12 bases had no gene match. In germline, CDR1 is SNHLY, CDR2 FYNNEI. The CDR3 is 16 residues long. This CDR3 is CASSSQVAGVSETQYF. The CDR3 nucleotides read TGTGCCAGCAGCTCCCAAGTAGCGGGAGTGTCAGAGACCCAGTACTTC. Variable domain in full (rest from reference TRBV2 and TRBJ2-5): EPEVTQTPSHQVTQMGQEVILRCVPISNHLYFYWYRQILGQKVEFLVSFYNNEISEKSEIFDDQFSVERPDGSNFTLKIRSTKLEDSAMYFCASSSQVAGVSETQYFGPGTRLLVL.

The chain has TRBV7-6 and TRBJ2-1; 11 bases are shared with TRBD2. The junction had 6 bases not matched to a gene; V was cut back by 1 base and J by 7 bases. The germline V gene has CDR1 SGHVS and CDR2 FNYEAQ. CDR3 length: 16 amino acids. DNA of the CDR3: TGTGCCAGCAGCTTAGAGAGGGGGACTAGCGGTAATGAGCAGTTCTTC. Its protein product is CASSLERGTSGNEQFF.

V gene TRBV27 combines with J gene TRBJ2-7, with 10 bases aligning to TRBD1. Germline-derived CDR1 and CDR2 are MNHEY and SMNVEV (reference sequence). V was clipped by 0 bases and J by 5 bases; unmatched bases: 10. This CDR3 comprises 17 residues. The CDR3 sequence: CASSLSNRWDRGNEQYF. Here the CDR3 DNA reads TGTGCCAGCAGTTTATCGAATAGATGGGACAGGGGAAACGAGCAGTACTTC.

The chain uses TRBV7-9 and TRBJ2-2; D not certain. CDR3 length equals 13 residues. In germline, CDR1 is SEHNR, CDR2 FQNEAQ (reference sequence). Trimming cost V 5 bases and J 2 bases, with 6 bases left between them. The CDR3, as DNA: TGTGCCAGCAGCCAGATCAACACCGGGGAGCTGTTTTTT. Translation gives CASSQINTGELFF.

The rearrangement joins TRBV7-3 to TRBJ2-1; 8 bases align to TRBD1. The germline gives CDR1 SGHTA, CDR2 FQGTGA. CDR3 length equals 14 residues. V lost 6 bases, J lost 1 base, and 2 bases stayed unmatched. The CDR3 region is CASSGQGSYNEQFF. The CDR3 nucleotides read TGTGCCAGCAGTGGACAGGGTTCCTACAATGAGCAGTTCTTC.

This chain joins TRBV9 and TRBJ2-3, with TRBD2 matching over 11 bases. CDR1 is SGDLS and CDR2 is YYNGEE in the germline V gene. With V trimmed by 3 bases and J by 4 bases, 7 bases remained unmatched. The CDR3 sequence is 16 residues long. The CDR3 region is CASSAGGSGGADTQYF. CDR3 sequence (DNA): TGTGCCAGCAGCGCCGGAGGTAGCGGGGGGGCAGATACGCAGTATTTT.

The chain uses TRBV18 and TRBJ2-3; no clear D gene. Germline CDR1 and CDR2: KGHSH and LQKENI. V was shortened by 3 bases and J by 1 base, with 5 bases between the two germline ends. CDR3 length equals 13 residues. In DNA, the CDR3 is TGTGCCAGCTCACCGGCTCGCACAGATACGCAGTATTTT. Its translation is CASSPARTDTQYF.

The rearrangement links TRBV6-6 to TRBJ1-5; 8 bases agree with TRBD1. CDR3 length: 15 amino acids. V gave up 6 bases and J gave up 2 bases; unmatched junction bases: 6. In germline, CDR1 is MNHNY, CDR2 SVGAGI (reference sequence). This CDR3 reads CASRGQGWRNQPQHF. The CDR3 nucleotides are TGTGCCAGCAGAGGACAGGGCTGGCGCAATCAGCCCCAGCATTTT.

The genes are TRBV5-5 and TRBJ2-7, with 11 nucleotides matching TRBD1. The CDR3 is 15 amino acids. Germline V lookup: CDR1 SGHKS, CDR2 YYEKEE (reference sequence). Losses at the gene ends were 0 bases for V and 4 bases for J; bases not matched to a gene: 3. CDR3: CASSLGTGGWYEQYF. CDR3 nucleotide sequence: TGTGCCAGCAGCTTGGGGACAGGGGGCTGGTACGAGCAGTACTTC. Full variable domain (outside the CDR3, taken from reference TRBV5-5 and TRBJ2-7): DAGVTQSPTHLIKTRGQQVTLRCSPISGHKSVSWYQQVLGQGPQFIFQYYEKEERGRGNFPDRFSARQFPNYSSELNVNALLLGDSALYLCASSLGTGGWYEQYFGPGTRLTVT.

This chain links TRBV6-5 with TRBJ1-3; a weak D match, TRBD1 (6 bases). V shed 5 bases and J shed 3 bases, with 14 bases lying between them. Germline CDR1 and CDR2: MNHEY and SVGAGI. The CDR3 has 15 residues. The CDR3 spells CASSNQGQRGNTIYF. CDR3 nucleotides: TGTGCCAGCAGTAACCAGGGGCAACGTGGAAACACCATATATTTT.